These T cell receptor beta chains were read from a single sample in a study of CD8+ T cells in alopecia areata. The protocol was immunoSEQ multiplex PCR, while the TCRdb copy is restricted to in-frame clones and leaves out a portion. The data contain around 100,000 clones, 50% to 75% of them singletons. The starting material was CD8+ T cells sorted from blood, obtained at week 24, from a patient treated with tofacitinib. These receptors all come from a human donor with alopecia areata. Each CDR3 is given with its conserved first and last residue. The D gene is left open where the match is weak. For some rows the clone size is stated as once, few or many, or as a class when expanded; others skip it.

CASSQAGVNTEAFF | TGCGCCAGCAGCCAAGCAGGAGTGAACACTGAAGCTTTCTTT | few | TRBV4-1 | NA | TRBJ1-1
CASSEGHTYEQYF | TGTGCCAGCAGCGAGGGACATACCTACGAGCAGTACTTC | NA | TRBV7-9 | NA | TRBJ2-7
CASSYSTAGNTIYF | TGTGCCAGCAGTTACTCGACGGCAGGAAACACCATATATTTT | few | TRBV6-5 | NA | TRBJ1-3
CASSQDLTGGYEQYF | TGTGCCAGCAGCCAAGATCTTACAGGGGGCTACGAGCAGTACTTC | once | TRBV4-2 | TRBD1 | TRBJ2-7
CASSIYSNSGGPLHF | TGTGCCAGTAGTATATATTCGAACAGTGGGGGCCCCCTCCACTTT | NA | TRBV19 | NA | TRBJ1-6
CAWSGLGDAGTGELFF | TGTGCCTGGAGTGGCTTAGGGGACGCAGGCACCGGGGAGCTGTTTTTT | once | TRBV30 | NA | TRBJ2-2
CASSLRGPYQETQYF | TGCGCCAGCAGCTTGAGAGGACCGTACCAAGAGACCCAGTACTTC | NA | TRBV5-1 | NA | TRBJ2-5
CSVEEVSVGGYGYTF | TGCAGCGTTGAAGAGGTTTCGGTTGGCGGCTATGGCTACACCTTC | few | TRBV29-1 | NA | TRBJ1-2
CSVEAGYSYEQYF | TGCAGCGTTGAAGCCGGGTACTCCTACGAGCAGTACTTC | NA | TRBV29-1 | NA | TRBJ2-7
CASSLGSSGIISYEQYF | TGTGCCAGCAGCTTAGGTAGCTCAGGGATCATCTCCTACGAGCAGTACTTC | few | TRBV7-9 | NA | TRBJ2-7